This T cell receptor beta chain derives from a study of technical replicates of blood from a few donors. The CDR3 contains 15 residues. The V and J ends lost 5 bases and 2 bases, in that order; junction bases with no gene match: 7. Germline CDR1 and CDR2: SNHLY and FYNNEI. Libraries were prepared by immunoSEQ multiplex PCR; TCRdb keeps only in-frame clonotypes and omits some of them. The table lists some 56,000 clones, just over 90% of them singletons, with roughly 4.5% in the top ten. This clone was picked up one time. Source material: PBMCs. The chain links TRBV2 to TRBJ2-5, with TRBD1 identical over 8 bases. This receptor was taken from a human donor in good health. Some clones in this sample may be carry-over from other donors' samples. In DNA form, the CDR3 reads TGTGCCAGCAGTACGAACAGGGGGAGACAAGAGACCCAGTACTTC. Its translation is CASSTNRGRQETQYF. Based on the CDR3 plus reference TRBV2 and TRBJ2-5, the full variable domain is EPEVTQTPSHQVTQMGQEVILRCVPISNHLYFYWYRQILGQKVEFLVSFYNNEISEKSEIFDDQFSVERPDGSNFTLKIRSTKLEDSAMYFCASSTNRGRQETQYFGPGTRLLVL.